This T cell receptor (beta chain) was captured by sequencing in a study of identical twins. Overall study findings and caveats: Findings came from cross-sectional statistics, without long-term follow-up of donors. Abundant beta clonotypes from cord blood bore fewer insertions; memory repertoires lacked this pattern.

At least ten counts were recorded for this clonotype. What it binds is unknown. From germline, CDR1 is ENHRY and CDR2 SYGVKD. The CDR3 totals 17 residues. The V and J ends lost 0 bases and 0 bases respectively, with 9 bases between them. Addition of a universal primer site occurred through template switching, and cDNA carried unique molecular identifiers. TCRdb re-called the 5' RACE reads through MiXCR, storing one row per CDR3 protein. Of a few hundred thousand distinct CDR3 sequences detected, approximately 7.1% appear once; the ten largest clones hold about 15%. These data were also filed under a second study, of T cells expressing NK-cell markers. As that study records: Of CD8+ T cells, roughly 1.0-7.5% belonged to dominant NKG2C+ clonotypes in several donors.

The TCR was taken from a woman under 30 in good health. Sequences were obtained from CD8+ T cells sorted from blood. This chain uses TRBV10-3 with TRBJ1-6; D not resolved. Here the CDR3 DNA reads TGTGCCATCAGTGAGTCTGGAGGGAGCTCCTATAATTCACCCCTCCACTTT. Protein product: CAISESGGSSYNSPLHF.